This T cell receptor (beta chain) was retrieved from a study of CD8 T cells in ankylosing spondylitis. Study-wide results and caveats: Ankylosing spondylitis blood appeared to carry a characteristic TCR beta motif of roughly 8 highly homologous variants. There was reportedly significant enrichment of clones that were disease-linked in matched ankylosing spondylitis synovial fluid.

A quantitative 5'-RACE method, one with molecular barcodes, was used to make TCR beta libraries. TCRdb analysed the 5' RACE reads with MiXCR anew, one entry per CDR3 protein. Among approximately 290,000 distinct CDR3 sequences listed, more than 20% were seen once. The CDR3 contains 15 residues. Germline V gene data show CDR1 as SGHRS and CDR2 as YFSETQ. Trimming left V 4 bases short and J 4 bases short, with 16 bases between. About this clonotype itself: Antigen specificity is unknown.

What was sequenced was blood, either unsorted or a sorted T cell fraction (not recorded which). The J gene is TRBJ2-3, the V gene TRBV5-1; D is perhaps TRBD2 (5 bases). The receptor was isolated from a female donor with ankylosing spondylitis or in good health (not recorded which). The CDR3 DNA sequence: TGCGCCAGCAGCCTGGAGGCTAGTACCCCAGATACGCAGTATTTT. Its translation is CASSLEASTPDTQYF. The whole variable domain, filled in from reference TRBV5-1 and TRBJ2-3, reads KAGVTQTPRYLIKTRGQQVTLSCSPISGHRSVSWYQQTPGQGLQFLFEYFSETQRNKGNFPGRFSGRQFSNSRSEMNVSTLELGDSALYLCASSLEASTPDTQYFGPGTRLTVL.